This T cell receptor beta chain was found in a study of T-cell memory formation after mild COVID-19. Study background: TCR clusters largely stayed donor specific.

Germline V CDR1 and CDR2: SGHTA, FQGNSA. V lost 0 bases, J lost 2 bases, and 5 bases stayed unmatched. The CDR3 spans 18 residues. Constant-segment primers and 5'RACE yielded cDNA libraries for TCR alpha and TCR beta, each carrying sample barcodes and UMIs. TCRdb redid the calling of the 5' RACE reads with MiXCR, one entry per CDR3 protein. Of some 350,000 distinct CDR3 sequences listed, about an eighth were seen once; the top ten hold roughly a fifth. The sample comprised PBMCs or a T cell subset sorted from them (not recorded which). The origin of this receptor is a man between 18 and 35 years old who had mild COVID-19 (a few samples of this study predate the infection). Cell type and time point are not known. V and J are TRBV7-2 and TRBJ2-2; TRBD1 aligns across 11 bases. Here the CDR3 reads CASSLAGTGGSNTGELFF. The CDR3 DNA reads TGTGCCAGCAGCTTAGCGGGGACAGGGGGTAGTAACACCGGGGAGCTGTTTTTT.